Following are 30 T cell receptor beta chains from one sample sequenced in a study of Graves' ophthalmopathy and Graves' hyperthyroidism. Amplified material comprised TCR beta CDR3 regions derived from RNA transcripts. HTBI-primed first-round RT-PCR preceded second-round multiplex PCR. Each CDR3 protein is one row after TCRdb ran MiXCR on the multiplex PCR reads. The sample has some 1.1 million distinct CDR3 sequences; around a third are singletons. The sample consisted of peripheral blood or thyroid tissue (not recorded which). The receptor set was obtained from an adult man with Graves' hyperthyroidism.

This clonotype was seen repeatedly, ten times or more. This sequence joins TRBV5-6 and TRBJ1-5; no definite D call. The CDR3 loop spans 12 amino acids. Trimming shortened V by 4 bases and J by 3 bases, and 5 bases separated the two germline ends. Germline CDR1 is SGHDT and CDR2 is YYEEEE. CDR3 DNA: TGTGCCAGCAGCACTGTCAATCAGCCCCAGCATTTT. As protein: CASSTVNQPQHF.

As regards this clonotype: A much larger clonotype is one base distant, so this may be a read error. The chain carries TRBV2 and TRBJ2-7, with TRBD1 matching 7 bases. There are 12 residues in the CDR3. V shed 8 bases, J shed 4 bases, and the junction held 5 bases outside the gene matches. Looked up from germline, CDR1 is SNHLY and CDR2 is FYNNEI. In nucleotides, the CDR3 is TGTGCCAGCGACAGGGTGCAGTACGAGCAGTACTTC. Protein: CASDRVQYEQYF. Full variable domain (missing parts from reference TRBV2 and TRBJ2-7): EPEVTQTPSHQVTQMGQEVILRCVPISNHLYFYWYRQILGQKVEFLVSFYNNEISEKSEIFDDQFSVERPDGSNFTLKIRSTKLEDSAMYFCASDRVQYEQYFGPGTRLTVT.

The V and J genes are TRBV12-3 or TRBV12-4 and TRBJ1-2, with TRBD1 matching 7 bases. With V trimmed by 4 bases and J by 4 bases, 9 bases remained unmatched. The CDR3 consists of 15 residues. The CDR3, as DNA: TGTGCCAGCAGTTATTCAACAGGGGTGGTCTATGGCTACACCTTC. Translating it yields CASSYSTGVVYGYTF.

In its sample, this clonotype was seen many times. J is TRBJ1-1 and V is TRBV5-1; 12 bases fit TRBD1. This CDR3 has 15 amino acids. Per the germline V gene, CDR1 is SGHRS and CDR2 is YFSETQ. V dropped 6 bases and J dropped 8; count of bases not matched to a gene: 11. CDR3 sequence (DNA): TGCGCCAGCACCCCCTCGGGACAGGGGGCTGAAGAAGCTTTCTTT. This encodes CASTPSGQGAEEAFF.

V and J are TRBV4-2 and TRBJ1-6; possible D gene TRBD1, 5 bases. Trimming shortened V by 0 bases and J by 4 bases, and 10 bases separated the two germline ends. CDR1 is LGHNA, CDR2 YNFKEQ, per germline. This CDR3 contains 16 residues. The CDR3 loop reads CASSQEFRQYNSPLHF. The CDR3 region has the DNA TGTGCCAGCAGCCAAGAGTTCCGACAGTATAATTCACCCCTCCACTTT.

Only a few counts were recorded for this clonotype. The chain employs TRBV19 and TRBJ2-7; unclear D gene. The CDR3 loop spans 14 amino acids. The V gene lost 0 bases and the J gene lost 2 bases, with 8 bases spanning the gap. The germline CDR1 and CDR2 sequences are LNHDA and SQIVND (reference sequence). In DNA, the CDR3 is TGTGCCAGTAGTATAGATGCAGGAGCCTACGAGCAGTACTTC. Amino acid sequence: CASSIDAGAYEQYF.

As DNA, the CDR3 is TGTGCCAGCAGCTTAGTGCGGGGGGTGAACACTGAAGCTTTCTTT. Residues: CASSLVRGVNTEAFF. The V gene is TRBV7-9, the J gene TRBJ1-1; possibly TRBD1 for D (5 bases). CDR3 length equals 15 residues. Trimming removed 1 base from V and 0 bases from J, with 9 bases in between. CDR1 and CDR2 (germline): SEHNR, FQNEAQ (reference sequence).

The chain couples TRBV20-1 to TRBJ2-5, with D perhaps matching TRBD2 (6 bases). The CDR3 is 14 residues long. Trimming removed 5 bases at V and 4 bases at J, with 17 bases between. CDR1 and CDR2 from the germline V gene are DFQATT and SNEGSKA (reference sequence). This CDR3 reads CSAYAPGLRETQYF. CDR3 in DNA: TGCAGTGCTTACGCACCGGGACTTCGAGAGACCCAGTACTTC.

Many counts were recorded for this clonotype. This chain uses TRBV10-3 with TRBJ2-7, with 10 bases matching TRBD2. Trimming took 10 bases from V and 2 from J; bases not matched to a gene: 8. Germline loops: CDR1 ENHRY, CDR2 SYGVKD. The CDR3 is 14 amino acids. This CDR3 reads CASGNSGRAYEQYF. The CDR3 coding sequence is TGTGCCAGCGGAAACAGCGGGAGGGCCTACGAGCAGTACTTC.

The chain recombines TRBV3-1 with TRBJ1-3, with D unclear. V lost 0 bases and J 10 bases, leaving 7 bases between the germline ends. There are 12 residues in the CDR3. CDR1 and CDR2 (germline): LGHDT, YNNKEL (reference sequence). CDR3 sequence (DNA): TGTGCCAGCAGCCAAGACCCGCGTACCATATATTTT. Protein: CASSQDPRTIYF.

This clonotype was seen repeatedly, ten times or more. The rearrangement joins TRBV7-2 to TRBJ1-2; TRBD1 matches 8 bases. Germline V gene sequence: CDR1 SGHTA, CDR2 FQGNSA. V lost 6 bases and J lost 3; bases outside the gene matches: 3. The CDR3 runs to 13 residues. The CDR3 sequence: CASRQTGDYGYTF. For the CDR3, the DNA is TGTGCCAGCAGGCAGACAGGGGACTATGGCTACACCTTC.

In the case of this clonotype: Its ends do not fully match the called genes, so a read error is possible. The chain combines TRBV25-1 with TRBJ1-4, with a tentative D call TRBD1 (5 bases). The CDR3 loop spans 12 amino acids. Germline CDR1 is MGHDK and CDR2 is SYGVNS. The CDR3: CASSFGDRSFCF. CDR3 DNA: TGTGCCAGCAGTTTTGGGGACCGCTCATTTTGTTTT.

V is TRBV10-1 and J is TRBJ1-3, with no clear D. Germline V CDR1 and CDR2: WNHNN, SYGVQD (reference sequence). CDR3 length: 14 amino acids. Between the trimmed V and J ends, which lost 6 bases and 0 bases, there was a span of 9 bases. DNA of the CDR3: TGCGCCAGCAGAACCCAATTCTCTGGAAACACCATATATTTT. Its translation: CASRTQFSGNTIYF.

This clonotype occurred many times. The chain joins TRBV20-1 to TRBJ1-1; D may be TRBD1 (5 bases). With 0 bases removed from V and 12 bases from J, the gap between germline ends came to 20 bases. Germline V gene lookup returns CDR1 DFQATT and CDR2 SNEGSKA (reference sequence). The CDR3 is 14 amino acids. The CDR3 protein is CSAREIRDGQWTFF. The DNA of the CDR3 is TGCAGTGCTAGAGAGATCAGGGACGGGCAATGGACTTTCTTT.

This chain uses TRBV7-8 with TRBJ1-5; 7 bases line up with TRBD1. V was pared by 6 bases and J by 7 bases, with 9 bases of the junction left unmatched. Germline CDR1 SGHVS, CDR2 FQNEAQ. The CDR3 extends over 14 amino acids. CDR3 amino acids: CASSLRDSVQPQHF. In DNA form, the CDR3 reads TGTGCCAGCAGTTTGCGGGACAGCGTACAGCCCCAGCATTTT.

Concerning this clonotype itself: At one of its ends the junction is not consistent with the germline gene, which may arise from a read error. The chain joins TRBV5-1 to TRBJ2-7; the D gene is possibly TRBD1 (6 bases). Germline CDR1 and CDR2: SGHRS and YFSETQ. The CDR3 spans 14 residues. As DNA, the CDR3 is TGCGCCAGCAGCTTAGAAGACAGGAGCTACGAGCGGTACTTC. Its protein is CASSLEDRSYERYF.

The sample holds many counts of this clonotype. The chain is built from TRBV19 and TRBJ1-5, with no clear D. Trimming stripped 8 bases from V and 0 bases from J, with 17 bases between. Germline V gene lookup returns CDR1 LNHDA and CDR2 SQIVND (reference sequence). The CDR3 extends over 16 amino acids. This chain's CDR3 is CASAVPKRDSNQPQHF. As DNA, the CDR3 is TGTGCCAGTGCCGTCCCAAAGCGAGATAGCAATCAGCCCCAGCATTTT.

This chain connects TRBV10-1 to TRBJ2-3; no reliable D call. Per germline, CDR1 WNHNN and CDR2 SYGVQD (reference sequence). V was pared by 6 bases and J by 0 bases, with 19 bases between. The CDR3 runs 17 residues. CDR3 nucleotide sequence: TGCGCCAGCAGACCCTGGGTCCGGGTATCTAGCACAGATACGCAGTATTTT. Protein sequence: CASRPWVRVSSTDTQYF.

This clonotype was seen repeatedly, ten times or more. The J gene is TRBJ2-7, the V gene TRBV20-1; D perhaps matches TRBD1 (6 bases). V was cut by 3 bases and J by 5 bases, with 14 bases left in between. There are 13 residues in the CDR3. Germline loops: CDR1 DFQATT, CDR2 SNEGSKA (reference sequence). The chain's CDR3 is CSARFYRAHEQYF. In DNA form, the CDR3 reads TGCAGTGCTAGGTTCTACAGGGCCCACGAGCAGTACTTC.

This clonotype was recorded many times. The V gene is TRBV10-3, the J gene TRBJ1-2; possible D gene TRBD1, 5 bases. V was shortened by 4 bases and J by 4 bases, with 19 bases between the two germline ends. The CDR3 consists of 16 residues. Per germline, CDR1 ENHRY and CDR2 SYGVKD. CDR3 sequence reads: CAISVPRGQGGYGYTF. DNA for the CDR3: TGTGCCATCAGTGTACCGAGGGGCCAGGGAGGCTATGGCTACACCTTC.

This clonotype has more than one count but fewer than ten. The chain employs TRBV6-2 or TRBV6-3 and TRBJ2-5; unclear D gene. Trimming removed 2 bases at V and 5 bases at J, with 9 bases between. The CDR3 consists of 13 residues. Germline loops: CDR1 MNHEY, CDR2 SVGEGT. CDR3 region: CASSYGQTETQYF. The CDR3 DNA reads TGTGCCAGCAGTTACGGGCAGACGGAGACCCAGTACTTC.

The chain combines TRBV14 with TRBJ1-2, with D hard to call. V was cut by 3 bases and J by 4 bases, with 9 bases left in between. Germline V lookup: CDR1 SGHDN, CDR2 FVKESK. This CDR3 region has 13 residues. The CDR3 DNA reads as TGTGCCAGCAGCCAGTACGGATTCTATGGCTACACCTTC. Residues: CASSQYGFYGYTF.

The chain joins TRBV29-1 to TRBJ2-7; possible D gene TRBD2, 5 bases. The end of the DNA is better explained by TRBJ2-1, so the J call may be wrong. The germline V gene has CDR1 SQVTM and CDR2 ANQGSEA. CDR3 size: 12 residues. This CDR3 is CSVGARGHEQFF. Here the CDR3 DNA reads TGCAGCGTTGGGGCCCGAGGGCATGAGCAGTTCTTC.

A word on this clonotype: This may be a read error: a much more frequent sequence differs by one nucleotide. CDR3: CASSETSQETQYF. CDR3 nucleotides: TGCGCCAGCAGTGAGACATCACAAGAGACCCAGTACTTC. The chain is built from TRBV10-2 and TRBJ2-5; D gene uncertain. The CDR3 spans 13 residues. The germline CDR1 and CDR2 sequences are WSHSY and SAAADI. V lost 2 bases and J lost 2, with 6 bases in between.

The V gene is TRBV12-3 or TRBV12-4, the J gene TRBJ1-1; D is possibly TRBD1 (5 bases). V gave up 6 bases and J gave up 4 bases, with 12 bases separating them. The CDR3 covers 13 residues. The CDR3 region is CASRAGGSTEAFF. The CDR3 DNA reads TGTGCCAGCAGAGCGGGGGGTAGCACTGAAGCTTTCTTT.

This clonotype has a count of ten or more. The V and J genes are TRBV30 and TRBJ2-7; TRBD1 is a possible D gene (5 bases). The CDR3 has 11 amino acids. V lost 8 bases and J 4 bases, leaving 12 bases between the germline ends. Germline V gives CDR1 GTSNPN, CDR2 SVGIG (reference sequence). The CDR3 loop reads CATGRYYEQYF. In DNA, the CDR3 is TGTGCCACAGGACGGTATTACGAGCAGTACTTC.

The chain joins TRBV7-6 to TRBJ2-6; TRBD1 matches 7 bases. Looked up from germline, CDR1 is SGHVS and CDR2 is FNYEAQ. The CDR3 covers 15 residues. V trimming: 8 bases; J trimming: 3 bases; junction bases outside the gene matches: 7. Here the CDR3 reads CASLTTGVGANVLTF. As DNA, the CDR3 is TGTGCCAGCTTGACCACAGGGGTTGGGGCCAACGTCCTGACTTTC.

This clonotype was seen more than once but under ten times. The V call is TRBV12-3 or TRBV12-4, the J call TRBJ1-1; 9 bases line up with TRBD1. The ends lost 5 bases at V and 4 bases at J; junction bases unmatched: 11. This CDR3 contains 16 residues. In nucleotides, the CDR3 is TGTGCCAGCAGTAGCTGGACAGGGGCTGGGGGCACTGAAGCTTTCTTT. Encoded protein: CASSSWTGAGGTEAFF.

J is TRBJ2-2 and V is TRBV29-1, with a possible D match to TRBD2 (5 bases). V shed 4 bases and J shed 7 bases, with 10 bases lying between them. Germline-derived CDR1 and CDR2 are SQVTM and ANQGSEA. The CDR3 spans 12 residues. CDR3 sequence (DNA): TGCAGCGTTGCAGGAACTAGCGGGGAGCTGTTTTTT. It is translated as CSVAGTSGELFF.

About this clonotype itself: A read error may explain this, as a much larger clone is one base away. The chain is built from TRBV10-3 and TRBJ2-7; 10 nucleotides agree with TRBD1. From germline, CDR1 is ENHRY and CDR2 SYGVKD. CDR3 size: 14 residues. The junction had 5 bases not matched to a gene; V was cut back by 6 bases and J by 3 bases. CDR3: CAIRPGQGNYEQYF. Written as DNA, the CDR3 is TGTGCCATCAGACCGGGACAGGGGAACTACGAGCAGTACTTC.